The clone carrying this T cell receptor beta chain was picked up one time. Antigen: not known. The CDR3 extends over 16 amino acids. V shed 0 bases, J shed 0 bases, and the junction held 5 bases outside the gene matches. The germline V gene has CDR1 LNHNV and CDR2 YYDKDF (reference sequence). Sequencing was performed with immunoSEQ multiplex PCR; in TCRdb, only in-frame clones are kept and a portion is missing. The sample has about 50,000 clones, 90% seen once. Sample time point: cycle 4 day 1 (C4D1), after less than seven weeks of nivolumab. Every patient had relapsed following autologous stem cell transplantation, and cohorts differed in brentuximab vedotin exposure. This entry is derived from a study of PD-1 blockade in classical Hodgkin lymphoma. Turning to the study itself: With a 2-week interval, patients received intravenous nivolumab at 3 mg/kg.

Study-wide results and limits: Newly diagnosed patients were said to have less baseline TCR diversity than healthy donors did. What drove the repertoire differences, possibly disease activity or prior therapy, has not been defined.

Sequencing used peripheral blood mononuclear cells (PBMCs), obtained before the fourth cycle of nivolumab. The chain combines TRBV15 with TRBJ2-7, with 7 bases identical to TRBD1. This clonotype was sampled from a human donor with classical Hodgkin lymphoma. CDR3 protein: CATSRDWDRSSYEQYF. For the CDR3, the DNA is TGTGCCACCAGCAGAGATTGGGACAGAAGCTCCTACGAGCAGTACTTC.